Listed here is a single T cell receptor beta chain. Its antigen is unidentified. This sample is drawn from a study of cytomegalovirus exposure and HLA in healthy donors. PCR employed 60 Vbeta and 13 Jbeta primers. The assay was immunoSEQ multiplex PCR, and TCRdb's table has in-frame clones only and misses some. The data contain approximately 77,000 clones, approximately 78% of them singletons. CDR1 is LNHNV, CDR2 YYDKDF, per germline (reference sequence). The CDR3 contains 14 residues. The V and J ends lost 2 bases and 3 bases respectively, with 10 bases between them. General study results and limits: Sequencing had likely introduced a cluster of highly shared sequence variants as an artifact. Common viral pathogens were later found to be apparently linked to several of the most significant clusters. Researchers reported from a later analysis that most CMV-associated TCR beta chains appeared HLA-restricted. The productive fraction for most TCR beta V segments was about 87% or about 30% in an earlier analysis.

This receptor was taken from a man aged 40-55 years in good health and CMV-seronegative. Sequencing was performed on PBMCs. This chain connects TRBV15 to TRBJ1-1, with a possible D match to TRBD1 (5 bases). The CDR3 protein is CATSRPWGDTEAFF. CDR3 sequence (DNA): TGTGCCACCAGCAGACCTTGGGGGGACACTGAAGCTTTCTTT.